One and the same sample provided the 13 T cell receptor beta chains below, sequenced in a study of graft-versus-host responses after intestinal transplantation. Repertoires were generated with immunoSEQ multiplex PCR, while TCRdb's copy carries only in-frame clones and drops some. The sample lists about 78,000 clones, roughly 84% seen once, with more than 7% in the top ten. No antigen has been identified for these receptors. The sample consisted of unstimulated CD8+ T cells sorted from spleen or lymph node cells, taken before transplant. These receptors originate from a human donor who was the organ donor for an intestinal transplant.

In DNA form, the CDR3 reads TGCGCCAGCAGCCAAGATCAGTCGAACTATCAGCCCCAGCATTTT. Amino acid sequence: CASSQDQSNYQPQHF. V usage is TRBV4-1 and J usage is TRBJ1-5; D is undetermined. Trimming cost V 0 bases and J 5 bases, with 11 bases left between them. Germline V CDR1 and CDR2: MGHRA, YSYEKL. The CDR3 contains 15 residues.

This clone was detected once. V usage is TRBV7-2 and J usage is TRBJ2-1, with TRBD2 identical over 10 bases. CDR1 and CDR2 (germline): SGHTA, FQGNSA. With V trimmed by 5 bases and J by 9 bases, 4 bases remained unmatched. This CDR3 has 13 amino acids. CDR3 sequence reads: CASSPGLAFEQFF. Here the CDR3 DNA reads TGTGCCAGCAGCCCGGGACTAGCGTTTGAGCAGTTCTTC.

The chain combines TRBV4-1 with TRBJ2-6; tentative D call: TRBD2 (6 bases). The CDR3 runs to 16 residues. Trimming pared 4 bases from V and 0 bases from J, leaving 10 bases between. Per germline, CDR1 MGHRA and CDR2 YSYEKL. CDR3 region: CASSRDGSSGANVLTF. The CDR3 bases are TGCGCCAGCAGCCGGGACGGGAGCTCTGGGGCCAACGTCCTGACTTTC.

This clone was seen just once. This chain connects TRBV15 to TRBJ1-2; 7 positions match TRBD1. CDR3 length: 19 residues. The V gene end was trimmed by 2 bases and the J gene end by 3 bases; junction bases not matched to a gene: 18. Germline CDR1 LNHNV, CDR2 YYDKDF (reference sequence). The CDR3 DNA follows: TGTGCCACCAGCAGAAGTGGGACAGCCGTACCGTGGTGGGACTATGGCTACACCTTC. Translated: CATSRSGTAVPWWDYGYTF.

This chain joins TRBV27 and TRBJ1-5; tentatively, D is TRBD1 (5 bases). This CDR3 region has 15 residues. Germline lookup yields CDR1 MNHEY and CDR2 SMNVEV (reference sequence). With 6 bases removed from V and 1 base from J, the gap between germline ends came to 13 bases. The CDR3 sequence: CASSPRQWSNQPQHF. For the CDR3, the DNA is TGTGCCAGCAGCCCAAGACAGTGGAGCAATCAGCCCCAGCATTTT.

The chain is built from TRBV15 and TRBJ1-5, with 9 bases aligning to TRBD1. Trimming at V came to 8 bases and at J to 4 bases, leaving 9 bases not matched to a gene. Looked up from germline, CDR1 is LNHNV and CDR2 is YYDKDF (reference sequence). The CDR3 is 15 residues long. The CDR3 DNA is TGTGCCACCGAAGCCGGGACAGGGTTTAATCAGCCCCAGCATTTT. Its protein is CATEAGTGFNQPQHF.

The V call is TRBV20-1, the J call TRBJ2-7; D is unclear. V was shortened by 2 bases and J by 0 bases, with 2 bases between the two germline ends. CDR3 length: 11 amino acids. Germline loops: CDR1 DFQATT, CDR2 SNEGSKA (reference sequence). The CDR3 here is CSARHSYEQYF. CDR3 nucleotides: TGCAGTGCTAGACACTCCTACGAGCAGTACTTC.

A note on this clone: A read error may account for a junction end that differs from germline. The chain joins TRBV27 to TRBJ2-3; 11 positions agree with TRBD2. In germline, CDR1 is MNHEY, CDR2 SMNVEV (reference sequence). The CDR3 covers 16 residues. CDR3 coding DNA: TGTGCCAGCAGTCTATCACTAGCGGGGGGCACAGATACGCAGTATTTT. Translation: CASSLSLAGGTDTQYF.

As to this clone: An end of the junction differs from the germline gene, which may be a read error. V gene TRBV19 combines with J gene TRBJ1-5; maybe TRBD1 (5 bases). Per the germline V gene, CDR1 is LNHDA and CDR2 is SQIVND (reference sequence). The CDR3 is 11 amino acids. CDR3 amino acids: CASSTPRDLYF. In DNA form, the CDR3 reads TGTGCCAGTAGTACCCCCCGGGACTTGTATTTT. Complete variable domain (other parts from reference TRBV19 and TRBJ1-5): DGGITQSPKYLFRKEGQNVTLSCEQNLNHDAMYWYRQDPGQGLRLIYYSQIVNDFQKGDIAEGYSVSREKKESFPLTVTSAQKNPTAFYLCASSTPRDLYFGDGTRLSIL.

The chain is built from TRBV27 and TRBJ2-1, with D possibly TRBD2 on 5 matching bases. Trimming left V 2 bases short and J 4 bases short, with 15 bases between. This CDR3 has 16 residues. The germline CDR1 and CDR2 sequences are MNHEY and SMNVEV (reference sequence). CDR3 region: CASSLRGIGPYNEQFF. The DNA of the CDR3 is TGTGCCAGCAGTTTACGGGGTATTGGGCCTTACAATGAGCAGTTCTTC.

The chain has TRBV6-1 and TRBJ1-1; possible D gene TRBD1, 5 bases. Trimming left V 6 bases short and J 8 bases short, with 10 bases between. This CDR3 contains 11 residues. The germline CDR1 and CDR2 sequences are MNHNS and SASEGT. The CDR3 region is CASRFGAEAFF. The CDR3 nucleotides are TGTGCCAGCAGGTTCGGGGCCGAAGCTTTCTTT.

The rearrangement joins TRBV7-2 to TRBJ2-7; tentative D call: TRBD1 (5 bases). CDR1 is SGHTA, CDR2 FQGNSA, per germline. This CDR3 contains 14 residues. V was pared by 5 bases and J by 3 bases, with 14 bases between. CDR3: CASSHVPQVYEQYF. DNA of the CDR3: TGTGCCAGCAGCCACGTCCCACAGGTCTACGAGCAGTACTTC.

J is TRBJ1-1 and V is TRBV18, with D unresolved. Germline CDR1 is KGHSH and CDR2 is LQKENI. Trimming pared 5 bases from V and 0 bases from J, leaving 10 bases between. This CDR3 has 14 residues. This CDR3 reads CASSNSIVNTEAFF. CDR3 bases: TGTGCCAGCTCAAATAGCATCGTGAACACTGAAGCTTTCTTT.